The 17 T cell receptor beta chains in this list originate from one sample, sequenced in a study of a mutant IDH1 vaccine in newly diagnosed glioma. Their target antigens are unknown. Specified time point: week 23, last vaccination. Alongside topical imiquimod, each dose of vaccine comprised 300 ug of mutant IDH1 20-mer peptide. Only in-frame clones appear in the TCRdb table, and some are missing; sequencing was by immunoSEQ multiplex PCR. This repertoire shows approximately 30,000 clones, roughly 80% found once; its top ten account for roughly 15%. The source was PBMCs, collected from a glioma patient whose treatment included an IDH1 peptide vaccine. The receptors were sampled from a woman between 25 and 40 years old with glioma.

Comments on this clone: One junction end does not reproduce the germline sequence, and a read error may be involved. This chain joins TRBV10-3 and TRBJ2-2; D is perhaps TRBD2 (5 bases). CDR1 and CDR2 (germline): ENHRY, SYGVKD. CDR3 length: 16 residues. CDR3 in amino acids: CASSYAPYSVPGELFF. The CDR3, as DNA: TGTGCCAGCAGTTACGCCCCGTATAGCGTCCCCGGGGAGCTGTTTTTT.

The table lists this clone with a few counts. This chain uses TRBV7-7 with TRBJ2-1; 12 bases fit TRBD2. The CDR3 spans 15 residues. The trim removed 4 bases at V and 6 bases at J, leaving 4 bases unmatched. Looked up from germline, CDR1 is SSHAT and CDR2 is FNYEAQ (reference sequence). The DNA of the CDR3 is TGTGCCAGCAGCTCAGGACTAGCGGGGCTCAATGAGCAGTTCTTC. Translated, it gives CASSSGLAGLNEQFF.

This clone appeared a few times. The rearrangement uses TRBV27 and TRBJ2-2; 7 bases agree with TRBD1. The V and J ends lost 7 bases and 7 bases, in that order; junction bases with no gene match: 6. Germline V gene lookup returns CDR1 MNHEY and CDR2 SMNVEV (reference sequence). The CDR3 is made up of 13 amino acids. This CDR3 is CASKTTGNGELFF. In DNA form, the CDR3 reads TGTGCCAGCAAGACGACAGGGAACGGGGAGCTGTTTTTT.

The chain recombines TRBV5-4 with TRBJ2-3; the D is unclear. The germline V gene has CDR1 SGHNT and CDR2 YYREEE (reference sequence). Trimming removed 0 bases at V and 0 bases at J, with 17 bases between. The CDR3 totals 18 residues. The CDR3 coding sequence is TGTGCCAGCAGCTTGGGGTGGACCCTTTCAAGGAGCACAGATACGCAGTATTTT. It specifies CASSLGWTLSRSTDTQYF.

The chain has TRBV7-9 and TRBJ2-2; unclear D gene. Germline V gene data show CDR1 as SEHNR and CDR2 as FQNEAQ (reference sequence). Trimming pared 4 bases from V and 8 bases from J, leaving 8 bases between. This CDR3 is built from 12 residues. This CDR3 reads CASSSTAGELFF. In DNA, the CDR3 is TGTGCCAGCAGCTCAACAGCGGGGGAGCTGTTTTTT.

The chain has TRBV14 and TRBJ1-2; D gene unclear. Germline CDR1 reads SGHDN; CDR2 reads FVKESK. The CDR3 sequence is 13 residues long. V gave up 3 bases and J gave up 4 bases, with 9 bases separating them. CDR3 sequence reads: CASSHEGFYGYTF. The DNA of the CDR3 is TGTGCCAGCAGCCATGAGGGTTTCTATGGCTACACCTTC.

V is TRBV7-2 and J is TRBJ1-2; D not certain. The CDR3 is 14 residues long. Germline CDR1 and CDR2: SGHTA and FQGNSA. V lost 1 base and J 5 bases, leaving 11 bases between the germline ends. The CDR3 protein is CASSLDSRGYGYTF. The CDR3 region has the DNA TGTGCCAGCAGCTTAGACTCACGGGGTTATGGCTACACCTTC.

By proportion, this clone is medium-sized. This rearrangement joins TRBV7-2 to TRBJ1-1; D possibly corresponds to TRBD1 (5 bases). Germline values: CDR1 SGHTA, CDR2 FQGNSA. The V and J ends lost 5 bases and 1 base respectively, with 11 bases between them. The length of the CDR3 is 14 residues. CDR3 bases: TGTGCCAGCAGCCCACAGGTTTCGAACACTGAAGCTTTCTTT. This encodes CASSPQVSNTEAFF.

V gene TRBV4-2 combines with J gene TRBJ1-2; D is possibly TRBD1 (5 bases). Trimming left V 0 bases short and J 4 bases short, with 9 bases between. This CDR3 is built from 14 residues. Per germline, CDR1 LGHNA and CDR2 YNFKEQ. The CDR3 nucleotides are TGTGCCAGCAGCCAAGAGGGACGGTCCTATGGCTACACCTTC. This translates into CASSQEGRSYGYTF.

This chain joins TRBV7-9 and TRBJ2-7; D is perhaps TRBD2 (6 bases). Germline values: CDR1 SEHNR, CDR2 FQNEAQ (reference sequence). The CDR3 totals 15 residues. V lost 1 base, J lost 2 bases, and 12 bases lay in between. The CDR3: CASSLVRGFAYEQYF. The CDR3 DNA follows: TGTGCCAGCAGCTTAGTTCGGGGGTTCGCCTACGAGCAGTACTTC.

The CDR3 DNA is TGTGCCTGGAGTGTGTCAGGGACGTACGAGCAGTACTTC. It yields the protein CAWSVSGTYEQYF. The chain uses TRBV30 and TRBJ2-7; either TRBD1 or TRBD2 may fit D (5 bases each). The ends were cut back, 0 bases at V and 4 bases at J, with 10 bases in the middle. The CDR3 has 13 amino acids. CDR1 is GTSNPN and CDR2 is SVGIG in the germline V gene (reference sequence).

The table lists this clone with a few counts. V gene TRBV7-9 combines with J gene TRBJ2-1, with D unresolved. Trimming took off 4 bases at V and 8 bases at J, with 6 bases between the two ends. Germline V lookup: CDR1 SEHNR, CDR2 FQNEAQ (reference sequence). This CDR3 region has 11 residues. CDR3 bases: TGTGCCAGCAGCTATGCTGATGAGCAGTTCTTC. This translates into CASSYADEQFF.

The chain employs TRBV6-5 and TRBJ1-5, with D possibly TRBD1 on 5 matching bases. The CDR3 length is 15 residues. V lost 0 bases to trimming and J lost 6 bases, with 12 bases between them. The V gene's germline CDR1 is MNHEY and CDR2 SVGAGI. CDR3 coding DNA: TGTGCCAGCAGTTACTCTCAGGGAATGGGTCAGCCCCAGCATTTT. Its translation: CASSYSQGMGQPQHF.

This chain connects TRBV4-1 to TRBJ1-1; D perhaps matches TRBD1 (6 bases). Germline CDR1 MGHRA, CDR2 YSYEKL. This CDR3 spans 14 amino acids. Trimming removed 2 bases from V and 8 bases from J, with 15 bases in between. The CDR3 region has the DNA TGCGCCAGCAGCCAACAATTAACAGGGCCCGAAGCTTTCTTT. Translated, it gives CASSQQLTGPEAFF.

The chain links TRBV5-1 to TRBJ2-1; possibly TRBD1 or TRBD2 for D (5 bases each). V lost 8 bases and J lost 2, with 17 bases in between. The V gene's germline CDR1 is SGHRS and CDR2 YFSETQ. This CDR3 spans 15 amino acids. The CDR3 region is CASKIRDGAYNEQFF. As DNA, the CDR3 is TGCGCCAGTAAAATCCGGGACGGCGCCTACAATGAGCAGTTCTTC. The full variable domain, completed using reference TRBV5-1 and TRBJ2-1, is KAGVTQTPRYLIKTRGQQVTLSCSPISGHRSVSWYQQTPGQGLQFLFEYFSETQRNKGNFPGRFSGRQFSNSRSEMNVSTLELGDSALYLCASKIRDGAYNEQFFGPGTRLTVL.

This clone was recorded once. The chain has TRBV5-6 and TRBJ1-4; 11 bases line up with TRBD1. With V trimmed by 3 bases and J by 6 bases, 1 base remained unmatched. CDR1 SGHDT and CDR2 YYEEEE come from the germline V gene. The CDR3 is 14 amino acids. Here the CDR3 reads CASSWGQGDEKLFF. Here the CDR3 DNA reads TGTGCCAGCAGCTGGGGACAGGGGGATGAAAAACTGTTTTTT.

This sequence joins TRBV5-4 and TRBJ2-3; weak D call: TRBD2 (5 bases). This CDR3 contains 16 residues. Germline V CDR1 and CDR2: SGHNT, YYREEE (reference sequence). V lost 1 base, J lost 1 base, and 13 bases lay in between. The CDR3 DNA follows: TGTGCCAGCAGCTTGCCGCCATCCGGGGGCACAGATACGCAGTATTTT. Its translation: CASSLPPSGGTDTQYF. Supplemented by reference TRBV5-4 and TRBJ2-3, the full variable domain reads ETGVTQSPTHLIKTRGQQVTLRCSSQSGHNTVSWYQQALGQGPQFIFQYYREEENGRGNFPPRFSGLQFPNYSSELNVNALELDDSALYLCASSLPPSGGTDTQYFGPGTRLTVL.